What follows are 5 T cell receptor beta chains derived from one specimen sequenced in a study of OX40 agonist ivuxolimab in advanced cancers. Measured with immunoSEQ multiplex PCR; TCRdb has only the in-frame clones, and not every one. The sample lists approximately 82,000 clones, 84% occurring once. Sample: CD4+ or CD8+ T cells sorted from blood, taken in a trial of the OX40 agonist ivuxolimab. The receptors originated from an adult with an advanced solid tumor such as melanoma, head and neck, liver or kidney cancer.

The J gene is TRBJ2-2, the V gene TRBV19, with 7 bases aligning to TRBD1. J lost 4 bases, V lost 5 bases, and 10 bases had no gene match. This CDR3 has 16 amino acids. Germline lookup yields CDR1 LNHDA and CDR2 SQIVND (reference sequence). The CDR3 DNA reads TGTGCCAGTAGTGGTAACAGGGGTAGGTTCACCGGGGAGCTGTTTTTT. It yields the protein CASSGNRGRFTGELFF.

The CDR3 spells CASSHPTVATGELFF. CDR3 sequence (DNA): TGTGCCAGCAGCCACCCGACGGTGGCCACCGGGGAGCTGTTTTTT. The rearrangement links TRBV5-4 to TRBJ2-2; the D is unclear. The CDR3 loop spans 15 amino acids. Per the germline V gene, CDR1 is SGHNT and CDR2 is YYREEE (reference sequence). Trimming removed 4 bases at V and 4 bases at J, with 14 bases between.

The CDR3 spells CASSYSKGQGNTIYF. The CDR3 coding sequence is TGTGCCAGCAGTTACTCCAAGGGGCAAGGAAACACCATATATTTT. The gene calls are TRBV6-5 and TRBJ1-3; the D gene is possibly TRBD1 (5 bases). V lost 0 bases, J lost 4 bases, and 10 bases lay in between. The CDR3 runs to 15 residues. The germline gives CDR1 MNHEY, CDR2 SVGAGI.

The V call is TRBV7-6, the J call TRBJ1-4, with 8 bases matching TRBD1. The V gene's germline CDR1 is SGHVS and CDR2 FNYEAQ. The J segment lost 6 bases and the V segment lost 5 bases, leaving 5 bases of the junction unmatched. This CDR3 region has 14 residues. The chain's CDR3 is CASSRKDRDEKLFF. CDR3 in DNA: TGTGCCAGCAGCCGCAAGGACAGGGATGAAAAACTGTTTTTT.

The chain joins TRBV11-3 to TRBJ2-3, with 9 bases matching TRBD1. V shed 4 bases and J 0 bases; nucleotides not matched to a gene: 8. Germline values: CDR1 SGHNT, CDR2 YENEEA. This CDR3 comprises 17 residues. The CDR3 bases are TGTGCCAGCAGCTCGGGACAGGGATTTGGGAGCACAGATACGCAGTATTTT. Translated, it gives CASSSGQGFGSTDTQYF.